The T cell receptor beta chain under discussion was sequenced for a study of blood T cell repertoires in COVID-19. Study details: Specimens from acute and convalescent COVID-19 originated in the United States, Italy and Spain. PBMCs, B-cell-depleted T cells, or T cells were the source of the cDNA or gDNA that made up the material.

Per the original methods: Amplification from reference gene primers served as the basis for estimated nucleated cell counts. The data were produced by immunoSEQ multiplex PCR, yet TCRdb's version contains in-frame clones alone and is incomplete. V and J calls and clone size come straight from that table; D and trimming were deduced from the DNA. The table lists about 82,000 clones, 75% to 90% of them singletons. The CDR3 is 16 amino acids. Germline loops: CDR1 SGDLS, CDR2 YYNGEE. The V and J ends lost 0 bases and 3 bases, in that order; junction bases with no gene match: 3. This TCR was sampled from a middle-aged woman with active or convalescent COVID-19. The chain recombines TRBV9 with TRBJ2-2; 9 bases are shared with TRBD1. Sequencing used peripheral blood. CDR3 in DNA: TGTGCCAGCAGCGTAGATGGGACAGGGTACACCGGGGAGCTGTTTTTT. Its protein is CASSVDGTGYTGELFF. Supplemented by reference TRBV9 and TRBJ2-2, the full variable domain reads DSGVTQTPKHLITATGQRVTLRCSPRSGDLSVYWYQQSLDQGLQFLIQYYNGEERAKGNILERFSAQQFPDLHSELNLSSLELGDSALYFCASSVDGTGYTGELFFGEGSRLTVL.